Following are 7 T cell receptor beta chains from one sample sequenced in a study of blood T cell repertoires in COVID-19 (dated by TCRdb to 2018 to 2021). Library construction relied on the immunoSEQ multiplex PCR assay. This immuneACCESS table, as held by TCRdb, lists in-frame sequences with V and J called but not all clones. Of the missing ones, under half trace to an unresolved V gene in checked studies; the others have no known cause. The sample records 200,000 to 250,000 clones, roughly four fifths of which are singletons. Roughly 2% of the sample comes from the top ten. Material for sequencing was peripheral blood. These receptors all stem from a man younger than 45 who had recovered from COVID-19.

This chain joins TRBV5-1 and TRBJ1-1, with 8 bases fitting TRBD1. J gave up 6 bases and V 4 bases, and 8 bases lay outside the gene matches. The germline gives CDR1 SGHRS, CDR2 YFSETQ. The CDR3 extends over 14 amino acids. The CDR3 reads CASSHTGGKAEAFF. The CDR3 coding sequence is TGCGCCAGCAGCCACACAGGGGGGAAGGCTGAAGCTTTCTTT.

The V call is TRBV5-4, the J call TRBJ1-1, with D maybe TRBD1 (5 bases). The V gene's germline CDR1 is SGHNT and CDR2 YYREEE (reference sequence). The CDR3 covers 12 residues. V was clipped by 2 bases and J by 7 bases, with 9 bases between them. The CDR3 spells CASSFGGGEAFF. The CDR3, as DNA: TGTGCCAGCAGCTTTGGGGGGGGTGAAGCTTTCTTT. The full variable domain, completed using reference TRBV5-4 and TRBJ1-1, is ETGVTQSPTHLIKTRGQQVTLRCSSQSGHNTVSWYQQALGQGPQFIFQYYREEENGRGNFPPRFSGLQFPNYSSELNVNALELDDSALYLCASSFGGGEAFFGQGTRLTVV.

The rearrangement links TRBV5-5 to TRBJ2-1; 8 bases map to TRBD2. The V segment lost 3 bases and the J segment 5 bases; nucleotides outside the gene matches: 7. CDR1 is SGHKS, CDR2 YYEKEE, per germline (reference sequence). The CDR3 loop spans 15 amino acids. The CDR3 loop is CASSSIAGFNNEQFF. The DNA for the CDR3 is TGTGCCAGCAGCTCTATAGCGGGGTTCAACAATGAGCAGTTCTTC.

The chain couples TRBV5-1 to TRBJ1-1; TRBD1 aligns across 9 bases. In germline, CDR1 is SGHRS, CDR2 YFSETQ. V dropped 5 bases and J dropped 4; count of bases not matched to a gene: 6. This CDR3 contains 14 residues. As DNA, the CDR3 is TGCGCCAGCAGATTCCAGGACAGGGGCACTGAAGCTTTCTTT. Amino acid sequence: CASRFQDRGTEAFF.

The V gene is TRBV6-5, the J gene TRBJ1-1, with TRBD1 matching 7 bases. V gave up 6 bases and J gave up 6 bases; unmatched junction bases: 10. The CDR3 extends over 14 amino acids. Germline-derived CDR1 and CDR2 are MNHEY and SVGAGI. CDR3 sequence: CASSSTGAGAEAFF. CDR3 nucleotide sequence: TGTGCCAGCAGCTCCACAGGGGCAGGCGCTGAAGCTTTCTTT.

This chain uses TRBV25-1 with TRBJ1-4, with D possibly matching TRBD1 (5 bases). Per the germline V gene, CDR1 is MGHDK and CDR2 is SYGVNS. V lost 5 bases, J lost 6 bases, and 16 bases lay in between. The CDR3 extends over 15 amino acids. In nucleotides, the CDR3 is TGTGCCAGCAGTCTCCCGGGGGGGGAGGATGAAAAACTGTTTTTT. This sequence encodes CASSLPGGEDEKLFF.

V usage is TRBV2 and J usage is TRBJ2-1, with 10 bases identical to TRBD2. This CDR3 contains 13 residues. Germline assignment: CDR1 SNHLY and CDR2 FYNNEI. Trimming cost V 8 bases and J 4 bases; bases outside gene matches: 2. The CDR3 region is CASLLAGYNEQFF. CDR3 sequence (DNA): TGTGCCAGCCTACTAGCGGGGTACAATGAGCAGTTCTTC.